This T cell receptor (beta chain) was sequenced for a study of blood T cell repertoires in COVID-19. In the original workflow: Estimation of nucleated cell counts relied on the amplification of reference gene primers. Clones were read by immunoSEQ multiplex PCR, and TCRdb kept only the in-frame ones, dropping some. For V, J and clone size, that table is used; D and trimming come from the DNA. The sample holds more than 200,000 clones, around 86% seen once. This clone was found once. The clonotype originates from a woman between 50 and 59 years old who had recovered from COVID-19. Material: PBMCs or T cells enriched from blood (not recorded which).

CDR3 sequence reads: CASSFKGVRQPQHF. CDR3 nucleotide sequence: TGTGCCAGCAGTTTTAAAGGGGTTCGCCAGCCCCAGCATTTT. The V gene is TRBV28, the J gene TRBJ1-5; possible D gene TRBD1, 5 bases. Germline CDR1 is MDHEN and CDR2 is SYDVKM. This CDR3 is 14 amino acids long. The V gene lost 3 bases and the J gene lost 7 bases, with 13 bases spanning the gap. The full variable domain, with the rest looked up from reference TRBV28 and TRBJ1-5, is DVKVTQSSRYLVKRTGEKVFLECVQDMDHENMFWYRQDPGLGLRLIYFSYDVKMKEKGDIPEGYSVSREKKERFSLILESASTNQTSMYLCASSFKGVRQPQHFGDGTRLSIL.